The 17 T cell receptor beta chains given below trace back to one sample, sequenced in a study of blood T cell repertoires in COVID-19. Using immunoSEQ multiplex PCR, the repertoire was profiled, and TCRdb retains in-frame clones only, with some absent. The repertoire has about 210,000 clones, approximately 82% of them found once; the top ten carry 2% to 2.5%. Specimen: peripheral blood. The source of these receptors is a man aged 40-50 years who had recovered from COVID-19.

The chain couples TRBV9 to TRBJ2-1; a possible D gene is TRBD2 (6 bases). The CDR3 has 16 residues. With 3 bases removed from V and 2 bases from J, the gap between germline ends came to 15 bases. Germline values: CDR1 SGDLS, CDR2 YYNGEE. In DNA, the CDR3 is TGTGCCAGCAGCGCCTTCGCGGGGCAAACCTACAATGAGCAGTTCTTC. Protein product: CASSAFAGQTYNEQFF.

V and J are TRBV7-6 and TRBJ2-2; TRBD2 matches 10 bases. With V trimmed by 5 bases and J by 4 bases, 16 bases remained unmatched. The V gene's germline CDR1 is SGHVS and CDR2 FNYEAQ. The CDR3 length is 19 residues. CDR3 sequence (DNA): TGTGCCAGCAGCGACACCGGGACTAGCGTGACTCGGGGCACCGGGGAGCTGTTTTTT. Translation gives CASSDTGTSVTRGTGELFF.

This clone was observed a single time. This sequence joins TRBV5-1 and TRBJ1-2; no clear D gene. CDR3 length: 13 residues. V lost 5 bases to trimming and J lost 7 bases, with 15 bases between them. CDR1 is SGHRS and CDR2 is YFSETQ in the germline V gene. The CDR3 spells CASRESDSVGYTF. Here the CDR3 DNA reads TGCGCCAGCAGGGAGAGTGACTCTGTTGGCTACACCTTC.

The V call is TRBV19, the J call TRBJ1-4, with D perhaps TRBD1 (6 bases). The CDR3 spans 15 residues. Per germline, CDR1 LNHDA and CDR2 SQIVND (reference sequence). V lost 8 bases to trimming and J lost 0 bases, with 13 bases between them. DNA for the CDR3: TGTGCCAGTCAGACAGGAGAAACAACTAATGAAAAACTGTTTTTT. Protein: CASQTGETTNEKLFF.

This clone was found once. This chain uses TRBV5-1 with TRBJ2-3; 11 positions agree with TRBD2. Per the germline V gene, CDR1 is SGHRS and CDR2 is YFSETQ. The CDR3 is 15 residues long. J was trimmed by 1 base and V by 5 bases; bases with no gene match: 3. The CDR3 loop reads CASSTSGGGTDTQYF. DNA for the CDR3: TGCGCCAGCAGTACTAGCGGGGGCGGCACAGATACGCAGTATTTT.

The chain couples TRBV27 to TRBJ2-1, with D perhaps matching TRBD1 (5 bases). CDR3 length: 13 amino acids. The V gene's germline CDR1 is MNHEY and CDR2 SMNVEV (reference sequence). V gave up 5 bases and J gave up 9 bases, with 14 bases separating them. This CDR3 is CASSPTVALEQFF. CDR3 sequence (DNA): TGTGCCAGCAGTCCGACAGTGGCTCTTGAGCAGTTCTTC.

This clone was counted a single time. The DNA of the CDR3 is TGTGCTAGTGGTGCGACAGGGGTCGGCACCGGGGAGCTGTTTTTT. Encoded protein: CASGATGVGTGELFF. The chain combines TRBV12-5 with TRBJ2-2, with 8 bases matching TRBD1. Losses at the gene ends were 5 bases for V and 4 bases for J; bases not matched to a gene: 6. The CDR3 consists of 15 residues. CDR1 and CDR2 (germline): LGHNT, FRNRAP.

This CDR3 reads CAWSEGSGYTDTQYF. The CDR3 DNA is TGTGCCTGGAGCGAAGGATCCGGGTACACAGATACGCAGTATTTT. The chain carries TRBV30 and TRBJ2-3; D unclear. This CDR3 region has 15 residues. Trimming shortened V by 3 bases and J by 2 bases, and 15 bases separated the two germline ends. From germline, CDR1 is GTSNPN and CDR2 SVGIG (reference sequence). Together with reference TRBV30 and TRBJ2-3, the CDR3 gives the full variable domain: SQTIHQWPATLVQPVGSPLSLECTVEGTSNPNLYWYRQAAGRGLQLLFYSVGIGQISSEVPQNLSASRPQDRQFILSSKKLLLSDSGFYLCAWSEGSGYTDTQYFGPGTRLTVL.

The chain has TRBV5-5 and TRBJ2-1, with 8 bases fitting TRBD2. Germline V gives CDR1 SGHKS, CDR2 YYEKEE (reference sequence). The CDR3 loop spans 17 amino acids. V dropped 4 bases and J dropped 0; count of bases not matched to a gene: 9. The CDR3 is CASSRSVAGSSYNEQFF. CDR3 bases: TGTGCCAGCAGCCGCTCAGTAGCGGGGAGCTCCTACAATGAGCAGTTCTTC.

This chain connects TRBV5-4 to TRBJ2-3; 7 bases line up with TRBD2. The CDR3 contains 16 residues. The germline gives CDR1 SGHNT, CDR2 YYREEE (reference sequence). Trimming took 0 bases from V and 5 from J; bases not matched to a gene: 9. Here the CDR3 reads CASSLGGAGVGDTQYF. The CDR3 DNA sequence: TGTGCCAGCAGCTTGGGGGGTGCGGGAGTGGGAGATACGCAGTATTTT. Complete variable domain (other parts from reference TRBV5-4 and TRBJ2-3): ETGVTQSPTHLIKTRGQQVTLRCSSQSGHNTVSWYQQALGQGPQFIFQYYREEENGRGNFPPRFSGLQFPNYSSELNVNALELDDSALYLCASSLGGAGVGDTQYFGPGTRLTVL.

The chain combines TRBV21-1 with TRBJ1-1. TRBV21-1 is deemed a pseudogene. The CDR3 has 15 amino acids. CDR3 DNA sequence: TGTGCCAGCAGCAAAGGCGGAAGAGGGTACACTGAAGCTTTCTTT. Amino acid sequence: CASSKGGRGYTEAFF.

V usage is TRBV5-4 and J usage is TRBJ2-3; 7 bases align to TRBD2. V lost 4 bases, J lost 0 bases, and 8 bases stayed unmatched. The germline gives CDR1 SGHNT, CDR2 YYREEE (reference sequence). CDR3 length: 16 residues. In DNA form, the CDR3 reads TGTGCCAGCAGCGGGGGGGGACTAAGAAGCACAGATACGCAGTATTTT. This gives the protein CASSGGGLRSTDTQYF.

The chain uses TRBV7-9 and TRBJ2-1; 10 bases agree with TRBD2. CDR1 is SEHNR, CDR2 FQNEAQ, per germline (reference sequence). The junction had 7 bases not matched to a gene; V was cut back by 3 bases and J by 5 bases. CDR3 length equals 16 residues. This CDR3 is CASSFGLAGVNNEQFF. The CDR3 DNA reads as TGTGCCAGCAGCTTCGGGCTAGCGGGGGTGAACAATGAGCAGTTCTTC.

The chain has TRBV10-3 and TRBJ2-1; 11 bases agree with TRBD2. The length of the CDR3 is 15 residues. Germline CDR1 ENHRY, CDR2 SYGVKD. V lost 1 base and J lost 9; bases outside the gene matches: 5. CDR3 region: CAISEFSGGAGEQFF. CDR3 nucleotide sequence: TGTGCCATCAGTGAGTTTAGCGGGGGGGCCGGTGAGCAGTTCTTC.

This clone was observed a handful of times. V usage is TRBV18 and J usage is TRBJ1-2; tentatively, D is TRBD1 (5 bases). Germline V CDR1 and CDR2: KGHSH, LQKENI. V lost 2 bases and J 0 bases, leaving 10 bases between the germline ends. The CDR3 covers 15 residues. CDR3 DNA sequence: TGTGCCAGCTCACCAATGTCAGGGTCTAACTATGGCTACACCTTC. Amino acids: CASSPMSGSNYGYTF.

The chain joins TRBV4-1 to TRBJ2-7; tentative D call: TRBD1 (5 bases). Trimming cost V 1 base and J 4 bases, with 20 bases left between them. This CDR3 spans 17 amino acids. Germline lookup yields CDR1 MGHRA and CDR2 YSYEKL. The CDR3 is CASSQAVFGQGLYEQYF. The DNA for the CDR3 is TGCGCCAGCAGCCAAGCTGTATTTGGGCAGGGCCTTTACGAGCAGTACTTC.

This sequence joins TRBV29-1 and TRBJ1-2, with D possibly being TRBD1 (6 bases). CDR1 and CDR2 from the germline V gene are SQVTM and ANQGSEA. The CDR3 runs 13 residues. V lost 7 bases and J 9 bases, leaving 21 bases between the germline ends. The CDR3 DNA follows: TGCAGCGCCGTCGCCGCTTACAGGGATAGCTACACCTTC. Protein: CSAVAAYRDSYTF.